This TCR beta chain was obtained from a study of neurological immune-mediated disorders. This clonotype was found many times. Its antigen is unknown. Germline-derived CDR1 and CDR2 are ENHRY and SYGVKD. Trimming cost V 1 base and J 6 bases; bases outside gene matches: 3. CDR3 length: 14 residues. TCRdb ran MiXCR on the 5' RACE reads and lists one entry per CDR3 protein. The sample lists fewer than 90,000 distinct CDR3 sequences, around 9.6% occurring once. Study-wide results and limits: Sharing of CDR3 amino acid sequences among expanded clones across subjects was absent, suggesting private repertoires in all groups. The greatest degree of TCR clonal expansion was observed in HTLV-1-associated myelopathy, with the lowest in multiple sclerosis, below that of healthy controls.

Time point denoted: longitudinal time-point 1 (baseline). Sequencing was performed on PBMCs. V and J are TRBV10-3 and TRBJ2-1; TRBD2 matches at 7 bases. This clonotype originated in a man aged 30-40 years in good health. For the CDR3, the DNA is TGTGCCATCAGTGAGTGGCGGGAGTCCAATGAGCAGTTCTTC. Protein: CAISEWRESNEQFF.